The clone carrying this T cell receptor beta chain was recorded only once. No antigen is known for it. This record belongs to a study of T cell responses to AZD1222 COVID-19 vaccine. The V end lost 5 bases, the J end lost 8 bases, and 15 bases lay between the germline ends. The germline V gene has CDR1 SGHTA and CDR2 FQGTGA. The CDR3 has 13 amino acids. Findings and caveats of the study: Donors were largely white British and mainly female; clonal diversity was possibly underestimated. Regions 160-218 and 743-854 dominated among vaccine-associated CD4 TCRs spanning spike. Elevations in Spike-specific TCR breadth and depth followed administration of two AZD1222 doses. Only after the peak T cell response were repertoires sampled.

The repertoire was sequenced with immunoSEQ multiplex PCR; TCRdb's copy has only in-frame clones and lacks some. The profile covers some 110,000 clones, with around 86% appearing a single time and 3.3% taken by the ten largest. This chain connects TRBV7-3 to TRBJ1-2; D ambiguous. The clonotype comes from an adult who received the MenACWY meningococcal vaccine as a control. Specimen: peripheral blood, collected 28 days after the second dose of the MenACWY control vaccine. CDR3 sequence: CASSPNAGGGYTF. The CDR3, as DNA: TGTGCCAGCAGCCCCAACGCGGGAGGCGGCTACACCTTC.